This section outlines one T cell receptor beta chain sequence together with its context. Its antigen is currently not known. Qualities for individual bases were not recorded, and no much larger clone is one base off. These data are taken from a study of blood T cell repertoires in COVID-19 (TCRdb year 2020). As for the study more broadly: Samples covering the acute and convalescent phases of COVID-19 were provided by collaborators in the United States, Italy and Spain. The prospective study material was composed of cDNA or gDNA derived from T cells, B-cell-depleted T cells, or PBMCs. Subjects who had been exposed to COVID-19, were actively infected with it, or had recovered from it provided the deeply sampled blood TCRbeta repertoires that made up the dataset. A freely available public database, intended as a resource for researchers studying the immune response to SARS-CoV-2, is where the repertoires were released. The samples were drawn from two sources: the first 160 participants of the ongoing ImmuneRACE study, and about 1,300 subjects contributed by 6 global collaborators. Nearly every sample came with metadata listing a de-identified subject ID, COVID-19 status, age in years and sex. Where HLA class I and class II types were available, the types were taken from metadata supplied by the sample provider, not from assay-based typing. Study-wide conclusions, independent of this receptor: Clinical and demographic metadata were provided uncurated, with the amount varying by source and participant.

TCRbeta CDR3 regions were amplified from genomic DNA using the immunoSEQ Assay, a bias-controlled multiplex PCR. The source study handled its data this way. The number of nucleated cells in each sample was estimated by amplification of reference gene primers within the assay. To quantify the absolute abundance of each unique TCRbeta CDR3 rearrangement, sequence reads were collapsed and filtered. Productive Simpson clonality was computed per sample as the square root of Simpson's diversity index over productive rearrangements. TCRdb retrieved this table from immuneACCESS and kept in-frame rearrangements only. Not all clones are present; in checked studies, unresolved V genes account for under half, and no reason is known for the remainder. The V and J calls and clone size are taken from that table; D and trimming were inferred from the DNA. The sample table holds about 100,000 clones, of which about 89% were seen once. Roughly 0.88% of the sample lies in the top ten.

Whole blood was collected in K2EDTA tubes by collaborating institutions according to the institutions' own protocols. For TCRbeta analysis, collaborator samples were shipped as frozen whole blood, as isolated PBMCs, or as DNA extracted from either sample type. V is cut by 3 bases and J by 2 bases, and the space between the germline ends is 14 bases. The germline V gene (reference sequence) yields LNHDA for CDR1 and SQIVND for CDR2. The CDR3 runs 16 residues from the cysteine to the phenylalanine. The sequence is cut down to CDR3 DNA, 48 bases in frame from base 1. The rearrangement combines TRBV19 with TRBJ1-5; a confident D gene designation cannot be given. Source material: peripheral blood. This TCR came from a man in his sixties with acute or convalescent COVID-19. The CDR3 is CASSILVIQGNQPQHF. The nucleotide sequence is TGTGCCAGTAGTATTTTGGTCATCCAGGGCAATCAGCCCCAGCATTTT.